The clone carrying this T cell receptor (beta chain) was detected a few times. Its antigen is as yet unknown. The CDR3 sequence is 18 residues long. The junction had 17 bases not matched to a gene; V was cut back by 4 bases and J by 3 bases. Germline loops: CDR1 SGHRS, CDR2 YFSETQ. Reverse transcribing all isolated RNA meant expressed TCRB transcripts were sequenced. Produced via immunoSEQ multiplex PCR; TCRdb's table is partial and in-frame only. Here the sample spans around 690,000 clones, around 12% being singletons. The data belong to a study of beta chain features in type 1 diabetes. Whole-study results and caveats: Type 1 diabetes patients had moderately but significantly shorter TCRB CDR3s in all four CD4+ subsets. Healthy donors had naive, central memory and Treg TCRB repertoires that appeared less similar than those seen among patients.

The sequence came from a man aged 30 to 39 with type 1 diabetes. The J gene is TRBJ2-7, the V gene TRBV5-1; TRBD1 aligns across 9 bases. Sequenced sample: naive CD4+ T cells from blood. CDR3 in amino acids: CASSPRAYAGQGNYEQYF. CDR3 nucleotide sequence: TGCGCCAGCAGCCCGAGGGCTTACGCTGGACAGGGGAACTACGAGCAGTACTTC. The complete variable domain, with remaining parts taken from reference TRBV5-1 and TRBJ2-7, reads KAGVTQTPRYLIKTRGQQVTLSCSPISGHRSVSWYQQTPGQGLQFLFEYFSETQRNKGNFPGRFSGRQFSNSRSEMNVSTLELGDSALYLCASSPRAYAGQGNYEQYFGPGTRLTVT.